This T cell receptor (beta chain) was identified during a study of control samples from healthy donors and cancer patients. The CDR3 contains 18 residues. The V gene lost 5 bases and the J gene lost 0 bases, with 24 bases spanning the gap. CDR1 is SGHRS, CDR2 YFSETQ, per germline. Data came from immunoSEQ multiplex PCR; TCRdb stores just in-frame clones and leaves some out. The sample consists of approximately 28,000 clones, about nine tenths of them appearing once. This sequence joins TRBV5-1 and TRBJ2-7; D may be TRBD2 (6 bases). The sequenced sample was PBMCs. The TCR comes from a man over 45 with lung cancer. CDR3 nucleotide sequence: TGCGCCAGCAGTTCCCGTATAGGCGGGGCACCAACCTCCTACGAGCAGTACTTC. Its protein product is CASSSRIGGAPTSYEQYF.